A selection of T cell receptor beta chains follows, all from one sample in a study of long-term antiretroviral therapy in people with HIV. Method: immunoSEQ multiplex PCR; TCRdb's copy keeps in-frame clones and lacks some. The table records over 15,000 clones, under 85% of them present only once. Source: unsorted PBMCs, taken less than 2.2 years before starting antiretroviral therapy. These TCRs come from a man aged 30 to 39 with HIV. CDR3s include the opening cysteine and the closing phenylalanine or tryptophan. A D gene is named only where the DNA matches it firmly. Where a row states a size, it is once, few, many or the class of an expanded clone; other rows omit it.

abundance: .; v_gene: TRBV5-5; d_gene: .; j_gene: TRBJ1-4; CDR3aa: CASSLHQGTEKLFF; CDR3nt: TGTGCCAGCAGCTTGCACCAGGGGACTGAAAAACTGTTTTTT
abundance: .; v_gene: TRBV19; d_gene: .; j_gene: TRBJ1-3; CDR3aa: CASSGNRGNTIYF; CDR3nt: TGTGCCAGTAGTGGGAACAGGGGAAACACCATATATTTT
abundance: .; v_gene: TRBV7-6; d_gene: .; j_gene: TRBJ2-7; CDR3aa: CASSDDIYEQYF; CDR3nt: TGTGCCAGCAGCGATGACATTTACGAGCAGTACTTC
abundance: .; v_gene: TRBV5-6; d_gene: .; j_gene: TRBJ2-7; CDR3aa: CASSPADTYEQYF; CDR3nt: TGTGCCAGCAGCCCGGCGGATACCTACGAGCAGTACTTC
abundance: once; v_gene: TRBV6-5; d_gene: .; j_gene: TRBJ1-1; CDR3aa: CASSLARRGVEAFF; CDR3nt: TGTGCCAGCAGTTTAGCCCGGAGGGGGGTGGAAGCTTTCTTT
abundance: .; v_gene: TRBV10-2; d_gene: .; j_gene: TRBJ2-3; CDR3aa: CASTGGNGADTQYF; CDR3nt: TGCGCCAGCACCGGCGGGAACGGGGCGGATACGCAGTATTTT
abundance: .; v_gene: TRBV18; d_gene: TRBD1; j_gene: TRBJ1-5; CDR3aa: CASSPDRDQPQHF; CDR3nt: TGTGCCAGCTCACCGGACAGGGATCAGCCCCAGCATTTT
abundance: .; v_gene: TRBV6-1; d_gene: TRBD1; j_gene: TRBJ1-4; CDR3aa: CASSDRGLATNEKLFF; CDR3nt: TGTGCCAGCAGTGACAGGGGGCTAGCAACTAATGAAAAACTGTTTTTT
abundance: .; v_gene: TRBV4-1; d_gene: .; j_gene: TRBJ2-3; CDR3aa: CASSLGGLSTDTQYF; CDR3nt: TGCGCCAGCAGCTTAGGGGGTCTCAGCACAGATACGCAGTATTTT
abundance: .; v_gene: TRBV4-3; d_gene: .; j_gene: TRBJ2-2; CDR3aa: CASSQDSENTGELFF; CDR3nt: TGCGCCAGCAGCCAAGATTCCGAAAACACCGGGGAGCTGTTTTTT
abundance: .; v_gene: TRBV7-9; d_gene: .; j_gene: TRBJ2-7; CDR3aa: CASSDVSAGYDEQYF; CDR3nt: TGTGCCAGCAGCGACGTTTCGGCAGGGTATGACGAGCAGTACTTC
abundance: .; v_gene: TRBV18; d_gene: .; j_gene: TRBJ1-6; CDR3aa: CASSPLGGQTDNSPLHF; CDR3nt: TGTGCCAGCTCACCCCTGGGGGGCCAGACGGATAATTCACCCCTCCACTTT
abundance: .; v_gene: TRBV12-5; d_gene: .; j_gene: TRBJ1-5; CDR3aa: CASGLGGPGNQPQHF; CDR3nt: TGTGCTAGTGGTTTAGGAGGGCCCGGCAATCAGCCCCAGCATTTT
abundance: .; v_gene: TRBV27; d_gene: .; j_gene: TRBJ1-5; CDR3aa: CASSLGGAASNQPQHF; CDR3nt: TGTGCCAGCAGTTTAGGGGGGGCGGCGAGCAATCAGCCCCAGCATTTT
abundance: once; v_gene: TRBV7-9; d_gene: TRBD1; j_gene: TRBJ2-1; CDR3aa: CASSLDRGPQFF; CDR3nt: TGTGCCAGCAGCTTGGACAGGGGGCCGCAGTTCTTC
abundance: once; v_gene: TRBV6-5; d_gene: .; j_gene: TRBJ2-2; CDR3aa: CASSYYRDTGELFF; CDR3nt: TGTGCCAGCAGTTACTACAGGGACACCGGGGAGCTGTTTTTT
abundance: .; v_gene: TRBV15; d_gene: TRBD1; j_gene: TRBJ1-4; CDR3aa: CATSRTTGTGEEKLFF; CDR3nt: TGTGCCACCAGCAGAACTACCGGGACAGGGGAGGAAAAACTGTTTTTT
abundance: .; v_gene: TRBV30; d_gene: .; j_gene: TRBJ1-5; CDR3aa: CAWSVVSQPQHF; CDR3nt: TGTGCCTGGAGTGTGGTCAGCCAGCCCCAGCATTTT